This T cell receptor (beta chain) was captured in a study of shared clonotypes between healthy human individuals. Study findings and constraints: Naive CD4 clonotypes overlapped across several donors at 4.5% to 5.5%.

Only in-frame clones appear in the TCRdb table, and some are missing; sequencing was by immunoSEQ multiplex PCR. The sample holds 2 million to 2.5 million clones, just over 90% seen once. Turning to this clone: Its antigen is not known.

Germline V gene lookup returns CDR1 MDHEN and CDR2 SYDVKM. Trimming stripped 2 bases from V and 1 base from J, with 14 bases between. This CDR3 region has 16 residues. From CD4+ cells came CD45RA+ naive and CD45RA-negative memory subsets. V is TRBV28 and J is TRBJ1-1, with D unclear. Source material: naive CD4+ T cells from PBMCs. Subset in this sample: CD45RA+ positively selected. The clonotype was recovered from a young man in good health. Some clones in this sample may be carry-over from other donors' samples. The CDR3 sequence: CASSLGGFSKNTEAFF. In DNA form, the CDR3 reads TGTGCCAGCAGTTTAGGAGGGTTTTCAAAGAACACTGAAGCTTTCTTT.